This T cell receptor (beta chain) stems from a study of T cells in Graves' hyperthyroidism and ophthalmopathy. CDR1 SGHTA and CDR2 FQGNSA come from the germline V gene. V was pared by 3 bases and J by 7 bases, with 16 bases between. CDR3 size: 14 residues. Researchers amplified the TCR beta CDR3 regions from RNA transcripts. During a first-round RT-PCR of the TCR CDR3, the HTBI primer set was used. TCRdb called the multiplex PCR reads again in MiXCR, with one record for every CDR3 protein. The data contain hundreds of thousands of distinct CDR3 sequences, about two fifths of them singletons. The chain joins TRBV7-2 to TRBJ2-7, with D unclear. The receptor was isolated from a man aged 18 to 29 with Graves' hyperthyroidism. Sequencing was performed on blood. Here the CDR3 reads CASSLVRTRSEQYF. The CDR3 DNA reads TGTGCCAGCAGCTTGGTCCGGACGAGATCTGAGCAGTACTTC.